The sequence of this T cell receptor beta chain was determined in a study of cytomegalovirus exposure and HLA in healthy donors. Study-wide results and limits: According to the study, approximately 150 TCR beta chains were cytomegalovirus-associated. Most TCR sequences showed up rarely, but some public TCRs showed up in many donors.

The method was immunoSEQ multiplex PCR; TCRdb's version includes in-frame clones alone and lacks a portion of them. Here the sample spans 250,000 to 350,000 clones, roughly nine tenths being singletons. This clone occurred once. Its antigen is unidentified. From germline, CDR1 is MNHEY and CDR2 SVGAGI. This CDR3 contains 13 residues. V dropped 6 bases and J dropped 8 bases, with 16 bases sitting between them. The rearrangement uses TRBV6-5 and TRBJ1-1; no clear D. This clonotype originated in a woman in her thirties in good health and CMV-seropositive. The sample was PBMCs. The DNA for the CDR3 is TGTGCCAGCAGCTACGAGTTTTGGACCGAAGCTTTCTTT. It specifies CASSYEFWTEAFF.